This T cell receptor beta chain was identified in a study of cytomegalovirus exposure and HLA in healthy donors. Both 60 Vbeta primers and 13 Jbeta primers went into the PCR. The table came from immunoSEQ multiplex PCR; TCRdb's copy has only in-frame clones and leaves some out. Found here are 130,000 to 150,000 clones, 76% of them singletons; the top ten hold roughly 1.6%. V was clipped by 7 bases and J by 1 base, with 14 bases between them. CDR3 length: 15 amino acids. Germline CDR1 and CDR2: MNHEY and SVGAGI. V is TRBV6-5 and J is TRBJ2-1, with D possibly TRBD1 on 5 matching bases. Specimen: PBMCs. The TCR comes from a woman aged 40 to 55 in good health and CMV-seronegative. CDR3 nucleotide sequence: TGTGCCAGCACCAAGGGGTCGTGGTCCTACAATGAGCAGTTCTTC. This translates into CASTKGSWSYNEQFF.